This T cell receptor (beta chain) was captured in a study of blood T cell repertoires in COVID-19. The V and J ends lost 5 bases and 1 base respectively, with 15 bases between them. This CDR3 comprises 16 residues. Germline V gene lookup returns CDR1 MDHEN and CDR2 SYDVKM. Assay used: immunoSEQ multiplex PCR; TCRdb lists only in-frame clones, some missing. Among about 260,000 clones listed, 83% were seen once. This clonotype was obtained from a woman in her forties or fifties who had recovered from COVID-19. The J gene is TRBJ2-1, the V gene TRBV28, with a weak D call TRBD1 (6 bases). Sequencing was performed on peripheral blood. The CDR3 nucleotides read TGTGCCAGCAGTCCACAGGGTCTACGTTCCTACAATGAGCAGTTCTTC. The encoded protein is CASSPQGLRSYNEQFF. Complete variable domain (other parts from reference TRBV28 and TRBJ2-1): DVKVTQSSRYLVKRTGEKVFLECVQDMDHENMFWYRQDPGLGLRLIYFSYDVKMKEKGDIPEGYSVSREKKERFSLILESASTNQTSMYLCASSPQGLRSYNEQFFGPGTRLTVL.